This T cell receptor beta chain was found in a study of CD4 and CD8 cells across lung adenocarcinoma regions. The CDR3 covers 14 residues. Germline V gene lookup returns CDR1 MNHEY and CDR2 SMNVEV (reference sequence). MiXCR, applied by TCRdb to the PCR reads, yields one record per CDR3 protein. The table records approximately 12,000 distinct CDR3 sequences, 40% to 50% of them present only once. Donors had localized lung adenocarcinoma, a non-small cell lung cancer. A note on this clonotype: At one end, the junction sequence differs from germline, possibly due to a read error.

V and J are TRBV27 and TRBJ2-5, with TRBD2 identical over 8 bases. The sequenced material came from CD8+ T cells from the margin of a lung tumor. This sequence was found in a female donor with lung adenocarcinoma. The CD4 and CD8 labels of this study may be unreliable. CDR3 bases: TGTGCGGGCGGGGGGTTCTCCCGCCAAGAGACCCAGTATTTC. The encoded protein is CAGGGFSRQETQYF.